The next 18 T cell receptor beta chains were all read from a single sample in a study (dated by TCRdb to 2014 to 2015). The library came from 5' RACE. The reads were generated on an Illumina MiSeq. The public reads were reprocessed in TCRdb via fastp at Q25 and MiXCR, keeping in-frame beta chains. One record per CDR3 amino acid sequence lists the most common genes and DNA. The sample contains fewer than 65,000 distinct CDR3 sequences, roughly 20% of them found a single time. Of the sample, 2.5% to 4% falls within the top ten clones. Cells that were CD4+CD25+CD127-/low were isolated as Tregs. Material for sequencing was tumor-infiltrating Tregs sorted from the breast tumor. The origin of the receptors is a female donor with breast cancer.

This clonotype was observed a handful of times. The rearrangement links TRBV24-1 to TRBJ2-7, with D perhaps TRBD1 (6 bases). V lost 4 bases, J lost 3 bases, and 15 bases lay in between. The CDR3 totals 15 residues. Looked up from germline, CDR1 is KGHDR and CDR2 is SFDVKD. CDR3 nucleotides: TGTGCCACCAGTGACCTACCCGGGACATGCTACGAGCAGTACTTC. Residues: CATSDLPGTCYEQYF.

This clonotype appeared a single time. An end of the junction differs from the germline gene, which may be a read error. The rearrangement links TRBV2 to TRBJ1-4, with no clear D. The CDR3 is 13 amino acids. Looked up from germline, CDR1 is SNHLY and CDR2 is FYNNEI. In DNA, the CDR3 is TGTGCCAGCAGTGAGAGAAGAAATGAAAAACTGGTTTTT. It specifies CASSERRNEKLVF.

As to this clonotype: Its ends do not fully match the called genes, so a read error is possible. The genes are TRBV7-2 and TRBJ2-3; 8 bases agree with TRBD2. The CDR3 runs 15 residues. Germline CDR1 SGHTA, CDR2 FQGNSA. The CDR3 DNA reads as TGTTCCAGCAGCTTTCGGGAGGGCCGAAAAGATACGCAGTATTTT. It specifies CSSSFREGRKDTQYF.

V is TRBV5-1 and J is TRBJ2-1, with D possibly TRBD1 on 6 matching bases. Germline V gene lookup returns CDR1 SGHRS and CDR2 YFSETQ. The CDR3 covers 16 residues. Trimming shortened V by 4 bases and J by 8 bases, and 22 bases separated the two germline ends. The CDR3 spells CASSRVRGGSLDEQFF. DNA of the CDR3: TGCGCCAGCAGCCGCGTGAGAGGGGGTTCTTTGGATGAGCAGTTCTTC.

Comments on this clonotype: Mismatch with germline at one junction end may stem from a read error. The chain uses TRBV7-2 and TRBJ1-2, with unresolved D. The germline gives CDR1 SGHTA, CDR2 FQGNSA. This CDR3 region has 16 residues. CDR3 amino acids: CASRSKTVSRLRPPSF. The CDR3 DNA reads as TGTGCCAGCAGATCGAAGACGGTCTCAAGGCTCAGACCTCCCTCCTTC.

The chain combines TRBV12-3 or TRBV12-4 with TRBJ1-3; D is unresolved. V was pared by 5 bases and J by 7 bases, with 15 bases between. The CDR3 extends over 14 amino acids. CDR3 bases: TGTGCCAGCAGTCAGGACTTGAGTTTGAACACCATATATTTT. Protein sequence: CASSQDLSLNTIYF.

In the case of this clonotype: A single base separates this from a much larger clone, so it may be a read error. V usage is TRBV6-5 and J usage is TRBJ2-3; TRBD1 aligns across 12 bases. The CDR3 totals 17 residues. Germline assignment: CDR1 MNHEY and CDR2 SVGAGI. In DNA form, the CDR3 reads TGTGCCAGCAGTCCGGGACAGGGGGCTTTTAGCACAGGTACGCAGTATTTT. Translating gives CASSPGQGAFSTGTQYF.

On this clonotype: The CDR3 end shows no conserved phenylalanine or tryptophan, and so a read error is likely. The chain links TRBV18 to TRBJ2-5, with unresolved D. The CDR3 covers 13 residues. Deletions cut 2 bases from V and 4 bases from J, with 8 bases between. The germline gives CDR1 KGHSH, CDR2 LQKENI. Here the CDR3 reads CASSPARGETQYS. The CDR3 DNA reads TGTGCCAGCTCACCAGCCCGCGGAGAGACCCAGTACTCC.

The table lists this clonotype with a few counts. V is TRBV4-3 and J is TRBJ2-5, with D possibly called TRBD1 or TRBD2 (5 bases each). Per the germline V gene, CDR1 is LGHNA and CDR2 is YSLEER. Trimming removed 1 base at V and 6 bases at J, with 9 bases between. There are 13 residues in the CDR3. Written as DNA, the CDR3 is TGCGCCAGCAGCCAAGCCCAGGGACAGACCCAGTACTTC. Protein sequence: CASSQAQGQTQYF.

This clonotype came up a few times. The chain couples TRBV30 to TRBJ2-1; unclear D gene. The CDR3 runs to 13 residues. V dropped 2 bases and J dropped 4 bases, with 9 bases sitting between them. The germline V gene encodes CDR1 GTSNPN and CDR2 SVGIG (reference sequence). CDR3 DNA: TGTGCCTGGAGTTCCGGCCGATACAATGAGCAGTTCTTC. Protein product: CAWSSGRYNEQFF.

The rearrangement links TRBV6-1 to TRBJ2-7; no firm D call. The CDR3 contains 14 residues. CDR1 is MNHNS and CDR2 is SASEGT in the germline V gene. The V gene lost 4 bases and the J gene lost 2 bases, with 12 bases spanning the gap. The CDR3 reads CASSGLTGAYEQYF. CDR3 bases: TGTGCCAGCAGTGGCTTGACCGGAGCCTACGAGCAGTACTTC.

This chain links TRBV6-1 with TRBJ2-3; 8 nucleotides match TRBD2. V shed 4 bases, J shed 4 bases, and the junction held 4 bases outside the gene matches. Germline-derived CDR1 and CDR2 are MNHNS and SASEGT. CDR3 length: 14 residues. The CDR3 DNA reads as TGTGCCAGCAGTGGGGCGGGAGGACCAGATACGCAGTATTTT. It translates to CASSGAGGPDTQYF.

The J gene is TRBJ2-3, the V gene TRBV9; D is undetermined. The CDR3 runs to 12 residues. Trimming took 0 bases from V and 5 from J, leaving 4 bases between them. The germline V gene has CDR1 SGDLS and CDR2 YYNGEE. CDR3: CASSVGIDTQYF. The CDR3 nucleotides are TGTGCCAGCAGCGTAGGGATAGATACGCAGTATTTT.

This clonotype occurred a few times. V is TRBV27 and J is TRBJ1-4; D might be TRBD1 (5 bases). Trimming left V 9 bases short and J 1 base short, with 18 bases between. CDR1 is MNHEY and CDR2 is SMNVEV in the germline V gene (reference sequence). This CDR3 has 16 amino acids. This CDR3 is CASRIGGLKTNEKLFF. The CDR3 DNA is TGTGCCAGTCGGATTGGGGGGTTGAAAACTAATGAAAAACTGTTTTTT.

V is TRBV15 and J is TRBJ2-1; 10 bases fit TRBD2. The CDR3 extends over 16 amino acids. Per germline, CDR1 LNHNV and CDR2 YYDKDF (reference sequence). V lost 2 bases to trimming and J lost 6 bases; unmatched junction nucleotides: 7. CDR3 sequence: CATSRPGLAERNEQFF. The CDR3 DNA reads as TGTGCCACCAGCAGACCCGGACTAGCGGAGCGCAATGAGCAGTTCTTC.

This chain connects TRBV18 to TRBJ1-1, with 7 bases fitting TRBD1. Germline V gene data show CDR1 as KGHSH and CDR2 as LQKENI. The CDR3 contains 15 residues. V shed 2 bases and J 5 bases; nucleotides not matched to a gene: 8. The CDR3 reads CASSPGTDRKTEAFF. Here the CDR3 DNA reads TGTGCCAGCTCACCAGGGACAGATAGGAAAACTGAAGCTTTCTTT.

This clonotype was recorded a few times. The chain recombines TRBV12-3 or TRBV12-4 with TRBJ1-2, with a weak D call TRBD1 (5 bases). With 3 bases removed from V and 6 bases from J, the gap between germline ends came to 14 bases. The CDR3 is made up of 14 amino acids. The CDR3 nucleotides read TGTGCCAGCAGTTTTCGGACAAAAAGCGATGGCTACACCTTC. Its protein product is CASSFRTKSDGYTF.

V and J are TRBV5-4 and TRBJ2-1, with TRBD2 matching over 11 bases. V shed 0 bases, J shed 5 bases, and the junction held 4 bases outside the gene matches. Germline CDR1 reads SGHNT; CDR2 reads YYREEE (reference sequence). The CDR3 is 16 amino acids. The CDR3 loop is CASSLDGTSGNNEQFF. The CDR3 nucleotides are TGTGCCAGCAGCTTGGATGGGACTAGCGGAAACAATGAGCAGTTCTTC.